This T cell receptor beta chain comes out of a study of PD-L1 blockade in urothelial cancer. Study in general: Blood underwent analysis 3 weeks (second dose) and 6 weeks after treatment began. Among blood samples, the median T cell count was some 140,000.

The method was immunoSEQ multiplex PCR; TCRdb's version includes in-frame clones alone and lacks a portion of them. Among 30,000 to 45,000 clones, around nine tenths were seen once, and the ten largest hold 8.3%. The receptor was derived from a man in his sixties or seventies with urothelial cancer. This sample comprised PBMCs, obtained around atezolizumab (anti-PD-L1) treatment.

CDR3: CASSLAGGVTGELFF. The CDR3 DNA reads as TGCGCCAGCAGCTTGGCGGGAGGGGTCACCGGGGAGCTGTTTTTT. The chain links TRBV5-1 to TRBJ2-2; 8 nucleotides match TRBD2. Germline trimming cut 0 bases from V and 4 bases from J; bases unmatched to any gene: 2. The CDR3 contains 15 residues. Germline lookup yields CDR1 SGHRS and CDR2 YFSETQ.